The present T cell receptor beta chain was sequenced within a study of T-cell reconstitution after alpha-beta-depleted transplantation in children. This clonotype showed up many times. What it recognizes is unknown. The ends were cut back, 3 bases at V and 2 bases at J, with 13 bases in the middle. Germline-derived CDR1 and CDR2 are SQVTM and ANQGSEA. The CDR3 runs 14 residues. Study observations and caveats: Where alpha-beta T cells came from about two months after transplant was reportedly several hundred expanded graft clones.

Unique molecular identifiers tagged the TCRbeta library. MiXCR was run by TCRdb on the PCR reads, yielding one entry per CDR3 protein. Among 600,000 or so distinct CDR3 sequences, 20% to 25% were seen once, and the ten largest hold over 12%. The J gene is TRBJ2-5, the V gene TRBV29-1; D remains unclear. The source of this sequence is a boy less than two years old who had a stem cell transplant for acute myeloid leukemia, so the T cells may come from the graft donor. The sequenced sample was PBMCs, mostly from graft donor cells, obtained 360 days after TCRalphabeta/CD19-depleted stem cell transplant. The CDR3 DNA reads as TGCAGCGTTGACTCCCAAATTGCTCAAGAGACCCAGTACTTC. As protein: CSVDSQIAQETQYF. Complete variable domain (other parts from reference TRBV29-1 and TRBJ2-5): SAVISQKPSRDICQRGTSLTIQCQVDSQVTMMFWYRQQPGQSLTLIATANQGSEATYESGFVIDKFPISRPNLTFSTLTVSNMSPEDSSIYLCSVDSQIAQETQYFGPGTRLLVL.